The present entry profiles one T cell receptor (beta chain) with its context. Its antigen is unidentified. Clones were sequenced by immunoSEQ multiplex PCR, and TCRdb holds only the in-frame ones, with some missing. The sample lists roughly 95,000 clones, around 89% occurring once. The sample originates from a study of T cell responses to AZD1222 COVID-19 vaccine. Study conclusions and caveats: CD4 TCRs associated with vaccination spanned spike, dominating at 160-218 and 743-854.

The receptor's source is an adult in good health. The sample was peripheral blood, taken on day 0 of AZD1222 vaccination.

This CDR3 is CASSRVSNSPLHF. CDR3 DNA sequence: TGTGCCAGCAGTAGGGTCTCAAATTCACCCCTCCACTTT. The chain is built from TRBV2 and TRBJ1-6; D gene unclear. The CDR3 sequence is 13 residues long. Trimming took off 5 bases at V and 7 bases at J, with 9 bases between the two ends. Germline V CDR1 and CDR2: SNHLY, FYNNEI.